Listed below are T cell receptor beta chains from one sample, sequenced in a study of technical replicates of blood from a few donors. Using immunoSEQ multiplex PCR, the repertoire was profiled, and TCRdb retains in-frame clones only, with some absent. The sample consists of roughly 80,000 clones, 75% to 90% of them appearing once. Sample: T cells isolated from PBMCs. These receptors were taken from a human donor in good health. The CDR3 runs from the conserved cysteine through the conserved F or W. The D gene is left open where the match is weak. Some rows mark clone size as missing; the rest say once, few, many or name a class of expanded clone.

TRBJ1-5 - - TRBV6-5 TGTGCCAGCAGTTACATGCAGGGAAATCAGCCCCAGCATTTT CASSYMQGNQPQHF
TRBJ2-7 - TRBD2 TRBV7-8 TGTGCCAGCAGCAGTGCAACTAGCGGTACCTACGAGCAGTACTTC CASSSATSGTYEQYF
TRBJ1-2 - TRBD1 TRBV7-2 TGTGCCAGCAGCTTAGCTGGGGCAGGGGGCGCAATAGGTGGCTACACCTTC CASSLAGAGGAIGGYTF
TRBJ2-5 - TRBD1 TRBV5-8 TGTGCCAGCAGCTTGGGGGGACAGGGAGGAGAGACCCAGTACTTC CASSLGGQGGETQYF
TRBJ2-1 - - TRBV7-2 TGTGCCAGCGCGGAACGGAGTACTGAGCAGTTCTTC CASAERSTEQFF
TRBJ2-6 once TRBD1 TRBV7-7 TGTGCTATCCAAAAAGGGACAGGAAAGCGTTCTGGGGCCAACGTCCTGACTTTC CAIQKGTGKRSGANVLTF
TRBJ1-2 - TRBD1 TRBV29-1 TGCAGCGGGACAGGGGGTCGGAGTAGCTATGGCTACACCTTC CSGTGGRSSYGYTF
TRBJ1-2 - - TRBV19 TGTGCCAGTATCCCCGCGGGGCAGACCTATGGCTACACCTTC CASIPAGQTYGYTF
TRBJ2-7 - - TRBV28 TGTGCCAGCAGTTTACAGGGAATGTACGAGCAGTACTTC CASSLQGMYEQYF
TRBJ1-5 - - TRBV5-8 TGTGCCAGCAGCTCAGGGAGGTGGGTGAATCAGCCCCAGCATTTT CASSSGRWVNQPQHF
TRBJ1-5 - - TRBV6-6 TGTGCCAGCAACGGGGACACGGACCAGCCCCAGCATTTT CASNGDTDQPQHF
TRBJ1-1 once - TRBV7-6 TGTGCCAGCAGACTGATTGGGGGGGAGAACACTGAAGCTTTCTTT CASRLIGGENTEAFF
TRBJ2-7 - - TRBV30 TGTGCCTGGAGTGTAGTGCGGACGGGAGAGCAGTACTTC CAWSVVRTGEQYF
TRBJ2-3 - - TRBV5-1 TGCGCCAGCAGCTTGGAGGCTAGCGGCACAGATACGCAGTATTTT CASSLEASGTDTQYF
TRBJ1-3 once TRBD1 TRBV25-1 TGTGCCAGCGGTCGACAGGGGAGGGCTGGAAACACCATATATTTT CASGRQGRAGNTIYF
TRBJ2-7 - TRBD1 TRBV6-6 TGTGCCAGCAGTTACCGACAGGGGGATCGCGAGCAGTACTTC CASSYRQGDREQYF
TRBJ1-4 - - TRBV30 TGTGCCTGGAGGGGCCGTGGACTGTTTTTT CAWRGRGLFF
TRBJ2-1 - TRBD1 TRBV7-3 TGTGCCAGCAGTTTACAGGGGTACAGTGAGCAGTTCTTC CASSLQGYSEQFF
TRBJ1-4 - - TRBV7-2 TGTGCCAGCAGCTTAAGAGGCGGGATTTCTGAAAAACTGTTTTTT CASSLRGGISEKLFF
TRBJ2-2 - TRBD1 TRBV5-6 TGTGCCAGCAGTTCCAGGGGGCTAACAATCGCCGGGGAGCTGTTTTTT CASSSRGLTIAGELFF
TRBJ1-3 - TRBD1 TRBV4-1 TGCGCCAGCAGCCAAGAAGGCCGGGACAGAGGAAACACCATATATTTT CASSQEGRDRGNTIYF
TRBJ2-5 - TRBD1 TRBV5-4 TGTGCCAGCAGCCGGGACAGGGTGGCGGAGACCCAGTACTTC CASSRDRVAETQYF